This entry is about one T cell receptor beta chain. The target antigen is unknown. The data originate from a study of blood T cells in healthy people across ages. Study-wide background: Through template switching, about one barcoded beta molecule was captured per two T cells, as measured in model experiments.

The authors ran a second PCR of about 6 to 11 cycles using a sample-barcoded 5' primer and a J-beta primer mix. A tag from a template-switch adaptor with 12 random nucleotides marked each cDNA molecule. Each CDR3 protein is one row after TCRdb ran MiXCR on the 5' RACE reads. The repertoire includes 1.5 million or so distinct CDR3 sequences, approximately 42% of them detected once, and 7.9% sits in the top ten. Study findings and constraints: The study could not conclusively compare naive and antigen-experienced cells, given its unsorted PBMCs. TCR beta diversity, measured per million T cells, fell in a roughly linear way with age.

This CDR3 region has 17 residues. V dropped 0 bases and J dropped 1; count of bases not matched to a gene: 8. Germline loops: CDR1 MGHRA, CDR2 YSYEKL. Material: blood. The gene calls are TRBV4-1 and TRBJ2-5, with 7 bases fitting TRBD2. The clonotype was recovered from a woman aged 18-30 years in good health. The CDR3 bases are TGCGCCAGCAGCCAAGATGCTCCAGCGGGGCTCCAAGAGACCCAGTACTTC. This gives the protein CASSQDAPAGLQETQYF.